Following are 2 T cell receptor beta chains from one sample sequenced in a study of shared clonotypes between healthy human individuals. Only in-frame clones appear in the TCRdb table, and some are missing; sequencing was by immunoSEQ multiplex PCR. Of approximately 980,000 clones in the sample, over 75% were seen once. Sequenced material: memory CD4+ T cells sorted from blood. Subset in this sample: CD45RA-negative fraction. These receptors came from a man aged 18 to 29 in good health.

A remark on this clone: The sample holds other DNA sequences that translate to the same CDR3. The chain is built from TRBV5-6 and TRBJ1-5; D ambiguous. CDR1 and CDR2 from the germline V gene are SGHDT and YYEEEE. This CDR3 has 14 residues. V dropped 1 base and J dropped 7 bases, with 12 bases sitting between them. The CDR3 reads CASSLNSGNQPQHF. CDR3 coding DNA: TGTGCCAGCAGCTTGAATTCGGGGAACCAGCCCCAGCATTTT.

The CDR3 is CASSQDSRADEQFF. In DNA form, the CDR3 reads TGCGCCAGCAGCCAAGATAGCCGGGCAGATGAGCAGTTCTTC. The J gene is TRBJ2-1, the V gene TRBV4-1; D gene ambiguous. Germline V lookup: CDR1 MGHRA, CDR2 YSYEKL. With 0 bases removed from V and 8 bases from J, the gap between germline ends came to 11 bases. The CDR3 is made up of 14 amino acids.